This TCR beta chain was sequenced for a study of shared clonotypes between healthy human individuals. General study points: Roughly 5% of naive CD4 clonotypes were shared across a few donors.

A remark on this clone: The antigen is unknown. This specimen includes other DNA sequences encoding the same CDR3.

Assay execution proceeded at the deep level. The assay was immunoSEQ multiplex PCR, and TCRdb's table has in-frame clones only and misses some. The table has millions of clones, around 94% seen once. Germline CDR1 is SGHAT and CDR2 is FQNNGV. The CDR3 covers 13 residues. V shed 0 bases and J shed 10 bases, with 7 bases lying between them. The V gene is TRBV11-2, the J gene TRBJ1-6; no firm D call. The sequence came from a man between 18 and 35 years old in good health. The sequenced sample consisted of naive CD4+ T cells sorted from blood. Subset in this sample: CD45RA+ positively selected. In DNA, the CDR3 is TGTGCCAGCAGCTTAGATTTAGGATCACCCCTCCACTTT. Translation: CASSLDLGSPLHF. The full variable domain, with the rest looked up from reference TRBV11-2 and TRBJ1-6, is EAGVAQSPRYKIIEKRQSVAFWCNPISGHATLYWYQQILGQGPKLLIQFQNNGVVDDSQLPKDRFSAERLKGVDSTLKIQPAKLEDSAVYLCASSLDLGSPLHFGNGTRLTVT.